This T cell receptor beta chain was sequenced for a study of neoadjuvant anti-PD-1 for oral cavity cancer. About the research overall: Most patients had three to four biweekly doses of 3 mg/kg nivolumab before resection. The study's findings and limits: With a few patients per group, TCR findings need larger cohorts.

Measured with immunoSEQ multiplex PCR; TCRdb has only the in-frame clones, and not every one. The data show approximately 74,000 clones, more than 80% seen once. The CDR3 has 16 residues. Germline CDR1 reads MNHEY; CDR2 reads SVGAGI. V lost 0 bases and J lost 2; bases outside the gene matches: 5. About this clone: Its antigen remains unidentified.

The clonotype comes from a person aged 35-79 years with oral cavity squamous cell carcinoma. This specimen was PBMCs, taken before nivolumab (anti-PD-1) treatment. The chain employs TRBV6-5 and TRBJ2-7, with 9 bases fitting TRBD1. CDR3 residues: CASSYSTGTGTYEQYF. The CDR3 region has the DNA TGTGCCAGCAGTTACTCGACCGGGACAGGGACCTACGAGCAGTACTTC.